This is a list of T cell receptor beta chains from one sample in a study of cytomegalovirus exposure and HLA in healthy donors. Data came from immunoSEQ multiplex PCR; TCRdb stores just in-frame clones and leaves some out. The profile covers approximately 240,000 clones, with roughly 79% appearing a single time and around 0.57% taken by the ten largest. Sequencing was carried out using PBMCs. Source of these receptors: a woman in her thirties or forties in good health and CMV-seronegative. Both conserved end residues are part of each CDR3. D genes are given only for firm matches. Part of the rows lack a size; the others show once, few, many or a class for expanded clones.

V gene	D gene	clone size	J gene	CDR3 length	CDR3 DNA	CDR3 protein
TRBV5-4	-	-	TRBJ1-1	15	TGTGCCAGCAGCTCAGTAGGGCGGGCCGTCACTGAAGCTTTCTTT	CASSSVGRAVTEAFF
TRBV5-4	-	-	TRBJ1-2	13	TGTGCCAGCAGCTTACCTCTTGGCCATGGCTACACCTTC	CASSLPLGHGYTF
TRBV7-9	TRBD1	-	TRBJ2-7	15	TGTGCCAGCAGCCCCAACCGGGACAGGAGCTACGAGCAGTACTTC	CASSPNRDRSYEQYF
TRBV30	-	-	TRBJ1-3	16	TGTGCCTGGAGTCTAACAGGGCTAGTAGCTGGAAACACCATATATTTT	CAWSLTGLVAGNTIYF
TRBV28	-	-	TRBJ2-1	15	TGTGCCAGCAGTTTATTAGCTGTAACCTACAATGAGCAGTTCTTC	CASSLLAVTYNEQFF
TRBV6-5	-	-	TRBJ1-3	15	TGTGCCAGCAGTGTTTCGTTGAGCTCTGGAAACACCATATATTTT	CASSVSLSSGNTIYF
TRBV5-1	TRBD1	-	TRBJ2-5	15	TGCGCCAGCAGCCTGGAGGGCGGACAGGGTGCGACCCAGTACTTC	CASSLEGGQGATQYF
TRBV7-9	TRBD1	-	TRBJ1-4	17	TGTGCCAGCAGCTTTCAGCCGGGACAGGGAAGGGGTGAAAAACTGTTTTTT	CASSFQPGQGRGEKLFF
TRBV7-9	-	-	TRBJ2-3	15	TGTGCCAGCAGCCCCAGAAGCGGGCTCACAGATACGCAGTATTTT	CASSPRSGLTDTQYF
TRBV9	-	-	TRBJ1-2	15	TGTGCCAGCAGCGTAGAGGATGCGGCGAACTATGGCTACACCTTC	CASSVEDAANYGYTF
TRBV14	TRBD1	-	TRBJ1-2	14	TGTGCCAGCAGCCCGGGACAGGGGAACTATGGCTACACCTTC	CASSPGQGNYGYTF
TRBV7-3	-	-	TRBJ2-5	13	TGTGCCAGCAGCTCCAACAGAGAAGAGACCCAGTACTTC	CASSSNREETQYF
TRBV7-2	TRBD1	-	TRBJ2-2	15	TGTGCCAGCAGTTCCGGGACAGGGCTCACCGGGGAGCTGTTTTTT	CASSSGTGLTGELFF
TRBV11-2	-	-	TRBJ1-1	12	TGTGCCAGCAGCTTAGACCGGACTGAAGCTTTCTTT	CASSLDRTEAFF
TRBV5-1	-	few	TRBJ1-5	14	TGCGCCAGCAGCTTGGGGGCAGGTCGTCAGCCCCAGCATTTT	CASSLGAGRQPQHF
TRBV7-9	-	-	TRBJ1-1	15	TGTGCCAGCAGCGCTTTTGGGCAGCCGAACACTGAAGCTTTCTTT	CASSAFGQPNTEAFF
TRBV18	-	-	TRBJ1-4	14	TGTGCCAGCTCACCCGGGGCAACTAATGAAAAACTGTTTTTT	CASSPGATNEKLFF
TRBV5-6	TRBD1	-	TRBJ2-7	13	TGTGCCAGCAGCTTCGGACAGGGTGGCGAGCAGTACTTC	CASSFGQGGEQYF
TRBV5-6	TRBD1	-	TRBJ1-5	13	TGTGCCAGCAGCGACAGGGGGAATCAGCCCCAGCATTTT	CASSDRGNQPQHF
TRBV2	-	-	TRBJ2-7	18	TGTGCCAGCAGTGAAGCGGGGCAGGGCCAGTATTCGTTCTACGAGCAGTACTTC	CASSEAGQGQYSFYEQYF
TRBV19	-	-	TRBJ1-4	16	TGTGCCAGTAGTATGCACAGGGCCGCAACTAATGAAAAACTGTTTTTT	CASSMHRAATNEKLFF
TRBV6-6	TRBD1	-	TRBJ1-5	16	TGTGCCAGCAGTTACATGGACAGGGGTGGCAATCAGCCCCAGCATTTT	CASSYMDRGGNQPQHF
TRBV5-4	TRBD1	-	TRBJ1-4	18	TGTGCCAGCAGCACTGGACGGGACAGGGGTCCGACTAATGAAAAACTGTTTTTT	CASSTGRDRGPTNEKLFF
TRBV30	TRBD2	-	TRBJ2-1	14	TGTGCCTGGAGTGAAACTAGCGATTACAATGAGCAGTTCTTC	CAWSETSDYNEQFF
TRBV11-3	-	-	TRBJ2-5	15	TGTGCCAGCAGCTCCCTGGTAGGGAGGTTAGAGACCCAGTACTTC	CASSSLVGRLETQYF
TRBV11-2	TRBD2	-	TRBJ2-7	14	TGTGCCAGCAGCCCTCTAGCGGGGCTATACGAGCAGTACTTC	CASSPLAGLYEQYF
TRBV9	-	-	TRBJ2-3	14	TGTGCCAGCAGCGTAGAGGAACGGGCAGATACGCAGTATTTT	CASSVEERADTQYF
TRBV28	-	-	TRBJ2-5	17	TGTGCCAGCAGTTTGGGTGCGGGGGAGGGGACACAAGAGACCCAGTACTTC	CASSLGAGEGTQETQYF
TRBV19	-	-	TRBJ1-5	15	TGTGCCAGTTGGAAAAGGGACAACACCAATCAGCCCCAGCATTTT	CASWKRDNTNQPQHF
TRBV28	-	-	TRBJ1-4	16	TGTGCCAGCAGTTTATCGGGAGCAGGACCTAATGAAAAACTGTTTTTT	CASSLSGAGPNEKLFF
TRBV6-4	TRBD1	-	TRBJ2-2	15	TGTGCCAGACCCTTCAGGACAGGGGCTACCGGGGAGCTGTTTTTT	CARPFRTGATGELFF
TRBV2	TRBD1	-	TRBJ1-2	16	TGTGCCACCCAGTATTTACCGGGACAGGGCGGTAGAGGCTACACCTTC	CATQYLPGQGGRGYTF
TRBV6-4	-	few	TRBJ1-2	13	TGTGCCAGCAGTCTTCCGGTTAACTATGGCTACACCTTC	CASSLPVNYGYTF
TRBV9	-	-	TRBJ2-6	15	TGTGCCAGCAGCAAACAGGGATCTGGGGCCAACGTCCTGACTTTC	CASSKQGSGANVLTF
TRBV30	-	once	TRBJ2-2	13	TGTGCCTGGAGTGTGGCGGACACCGGGGAGCTGTTTTTT	CAWSVADTGELFF
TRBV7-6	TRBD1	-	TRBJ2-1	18	TGTGCCAGCAGCTCGCTTCGACAGGGGGCGGTTTCGGTCAATGAGCAGTTCTTC	CASSSLRQGAVSVNEQFF
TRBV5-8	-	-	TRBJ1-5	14	TGTGCCAGCAGCTTCCGGCGGGACAATCAGCCCCAGCATTTT	CASSFRRDNQPQHF
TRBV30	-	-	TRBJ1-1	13	TGTGCCTGGAGTGTATCACGGGTCGGAGAAGCTTTCTTT	CAWSVSRVGEAFF
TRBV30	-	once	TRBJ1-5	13	TGTGCCTGGAGTGCAGGCGAATATGGGCCCCAGCATTTT	CAWSAGEYGPQHF
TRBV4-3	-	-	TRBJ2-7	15	TGCGCCAGCAGCGAATCGCGGGCCCCTCTCGCCGAGCAGTACTTC	CASSESRAPLAEQYF
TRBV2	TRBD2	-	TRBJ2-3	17	TGTGCCAGCAAAAGACGGACTAGCGGGGGTTTCACAGATACGCAGTATTTT	CASKRRTSGGFTDTQYF
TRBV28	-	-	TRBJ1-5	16	TGTGCCAGCAGTCCGAGGACGGGGAATAGCAATCAGCCCCAGCATTTT	CASSPRTGNSNQPQHF